Below are 17 T cell receptor beta chains sequenced from a single sample in a study of blood T cell repertoires in COVID-19. Sequenced by immunoSEQ multiplex PCR; TCRdb stores in-frame clones only, minus some. The profile covers about 350,000 clones, with 88% appearing a single time and approximately 1% taken by the ten largest. Sequencing was performed on PBMCs or T cells enriched from blood (not recorded which). The receptor set was obtained from a woman aged 25 to 45 who had been exposed to COVID-19.

The chain recombines TRBV5-1 with TRBJ2-1, with 11 bases identical to TRBD2. The J segment lost 8 bases and the V segment lost 4 bases, leaving 8 bases of the junction unmatched. Germline V lookup: CDR1 SGHRS, CDR2 YFSETQ. CDR3 length: 15 residues. The CDR3 spells CASSPTSGSPHEQFF. The CDR3 DNA is TGCGCCAGCAGCCCTACTAGCGGGAGTCCCCATGAGCAGTTCTTC.

The chain has TRBV9 and TRBJ2-2; a possible D gene is TRBD2 (5 bases). CDR1 and CDR2 from the germline V gene are SGDLS and YYNGEE. The V gene lost 1 base and the J gene lost 1 base, with 11 bases spanning the gap. The CDR3 covers 16 residues. DNA for the CDR3: TGTGCCAGCAGCGTATACGGGGTGTGGAACACCGGGGAGCTGTTTTTT. Translated, it gives CASSVYGVWNTGELFF.

The rearrangement joins TRBV28 to TRBJ2-7; D possibly corresponds to TRBD2 (5 bases). With 4 bases removed from V and 5 bases from J, the gap between germline ends came to 18 bases. The germline CDR1 and CDR2 sequences are MDHEN and SYDVKM. The CDR3 is 15 amino acids. The CDR3 protein is CASSSLRGLGNEQYF. The CDR3, as DNA: TGTGCCAGCAGTTCTCTCCGCGGGCTGGGGAACGAGCAGTACTTC.

This clone has just one count. The chain couples TRBV6-5 to TRBJ2-2; the match to TRBD2 covers 12 bases. V lost 6 bases, J lost 6 bases, and 5 bases stayed unmatched. Germline loops: CDR1 MNHEY, CDR2 SVGAGI. The CDR3 consists of 15 residues. The CDR3 here is CASRLTSGSSGELFF. As DNA, the CDR3 is TGTGCCAGCAGACTGACTAGCGGGAGTTCCGGGGAGCTGTTTTTT.

A few counts support this clone. CDR3 sequence: CASSLVGATYNEQFF. The DNA for the CDR3 is TGTGCCAGCAGCTTGGTAGGGGCCACCTACAATGAGCAGTTCTTC. The chain combines TRBV5-5 with TRBJ2-1; tentatively, D is TRBD1 (5 bases). CDR1 and CDR2 (germline): SGHKS, YYEKEE (reference sequence). Trimming stripped 0 bases from V and 2 bases from J, with 9 bases between. This CDR3 has 15 residues.

With respect to this clone: Within the sample, other DNA sequences also encode this same CDR3. V gene TRBV2 combines with J gene TRBJ1-1; no firm D call. CDR1 and CDR2 (germline): SNHLY, FYNNEI. The CDR3 runs to 12 residues. V lost 6 bases and J lost 5, with 10 bases in between. This CDR3 is CASSVRRTEAFF. The CDR3 bases are TGTGCCAGCAGCGTGCGGAGAACTGAAGCTTTCTTT. Looking up the rest from reference TRBV2 and TRBJ1-1 gives the full variable domain: EPEVTQTPSHQVTQMGQEVILRCVPISNHLYFYWYRQILGQKVEFLVSFYNNEISEKSEIFDDQFSVERPDGSNFTLKIRSTKLEDSAMYFCASSVRRTEAFFGQGTRLTVV.

The V and J genes are TRBV4-1 and TRBJ2-7, with D perhaps matching TRBD1 (5 bases). Trimming removed 3 bases at V and 4 bases at J, with 7 bases between. The CDR3 length is 12 residues. Germline V gene data show CDR1 as MGHRA and CDR2 as YSYEKL. This CDR3 is CASSQDMYEQYF. The DNA of the CDR3 is TGCGCCAGCAGCCAGGACATGTACGAGCAGTACTTC.

The chain employs TRBV19 and TRBJ1-5, with 10 bases aligning to TRBD1. Trimming removed 3 bases from V and 0 bases from J; junction bases left unmatched: 2. CDR1 is LNHDA and CDR2 is SQIVND in the germline V gene (reference sequence). The CDR3 is 16 amino acids. The CDR3 protein is CASSIGTGDSNQPQHF. The DNA for the CDR3 is TGTGCCAGTAGTATTGGGACAGGGGATAGCAATCAGCCCCAGCATTTT.

V usage is TRBV24-1 and J usage is TRBJ2-7, with D tentatively TRBD2 (6 bases). This CDR3 has 11 amino acids. V shed 4 bases and J shed 12 bases, with 12 bases lying between them. CDR1 is KGHDR, CDR2 SFDVKD, per germline. The CDR3 DNA follows: TGTGCCACCAGTGAAGGTCGGAGGGTGTACTTC. This sequence encodes CATSEGRRVYF.

The chain links TRBV5-1 to TRBJ2-1, with 10 nucleotides matching TRBD2. V lost 1 base and J lost 8; bases outside the gene matches: 0. The CDR3 sequence is 13 residues long. Germline V gene sequence: CDR1 SGHRS, CDR2 YFSETQ. The CDR3 reads CASSLLAGDEQFF. For the CDR3, the DNA is TGCGCCAGCAGCTTGCTAGCGGGAGATGAGCAGTTCTTC.

V and J are TRBV5-4 and TRBJ2-3; unclear D gene. Trimming took off 2 bases at V and 0 bases at J, with 7 bases between the two ends. The CDR3 totals 14 residues. The germline gives CDR1 SGHNT, CDR2 YYREEE (reference sequence). The CDR3 reads CASSFVVSTDTQYF. The CDR3 DNA reads as TGTGCCAGCAGCTTTGTCGTAAGCACAGATACGCAGTATTTT.

The rearrangement uses TRBV5-6 and TRBJ1-5; TRBD1 aligns across 7 bases. Germline CDR1 SGHDT, CDR2 YYEEEE. J was trimmed by 7 bases and V by 0 bases; bases with no gene match: 7. The CDR3 has 15 residues. The chain's CDR3 is CASSLGQGVRQPQHF. For the CDR3, the DNA is TGTGCCAGCAGCTTGGGGCAGGGGGTGAGGCAGCCCCAGCATTTT.

The rearrangement links TRBV9 to TRBJ1-3; the D gene is possibly TRBD1 (6 bases). The CDR3 contains 15 residues. Between the trimmed V and J ends, which lost 3 bases and 3 bases, there was a span of 13 bases. Per germline, CDR1 SGDLS and CDR2 YYNGEE. CDR3: CASSAEGQIGNTIYF. CDR3 in DNA: TGTGCCAGCAGCGCCGAGGGACAAATTGGAAACACCATATATTTT.

The chain links TRBV7-9 to TRBJ2-3, with TRBD2 matching 7 bases. CDR1 SEHNR and CDR2 FQNEAQ come from the germline V gene (reference sequence). The V gene end was trimmed by 2 bases and the J gene end by 0 bases; junction bases not matched to a gene: 2. The CDR3 extends over 15 amino acids. CDR3 loop: CASSLLLASTDTQYF. The CDR3 bases are TGTGCCAGCAGCTTATTACTAGCGAGCACAGATACGCAGTATTTT.

The rearrangement joins TRBV3-1 (or the pseudogene TRBV3-2) to TRBJ2-7, with D possibly matching TRBD1 (6 bases). The germline CDR1 and CDR2 sequences are LGHDT and YNNKEL (reference sequence). Trimming shortened V by 4 bases and J by 3 bases, and 16 bases separated the two germline ends. There are 15 residues in the CDR3. The CDR3 nucleotides read TGTGCCAGCAGCCGGATGGCCAGGGGACACTACGAGCAGTACTTC. It translates to CASSRMARGHYEQYF.

The gene calls are TRBV7-9 and TRBJ2-7; 7 positions agree with TRBD2. Losses at the gene ends were 1 base for V and 4 bases for J; bases not matched to a gene: 10. This CDR3 region has 16 residues. Germline lookup yields CDR1 SEHNR and CDR2 FQNEAQ (reference sequence). The CDR3 sequence: CASSLVLTGAGYEQYF. The CDR3 DNA is TGTGCCAGCAGCTTAGTGCTTACGGGAGCGGGGTACGAGCAGTACTTC.

The CDR3 loop is CASNSGQIPHGTQYF. In nucleotides, the CDR3 is TGTGCCAGTAACTCAGGACAGATCCCCCACGGTACGCAGTATTTT. This chain joins TRBV19 and TRBJ2-3; weak D call: TRBD1 (6 bases). Germline V gene data show CDR1 as LNHDA and CDR2 as SQIVND (reference sequence). The CDR3 extends over 15 amino acids. The V and J ends lost 7 bases and 8 bases respectively, with 22 bases between them. Together with reference TRBV19 and TRBJ2-3, the CDR3 gives the full variable domain: DGGITQSPKYLFRKEGQNVTLSCEQNLNHDAMYWYRQDPGQGLRLIYYSQIVNDFQKGDIAEGYSVSREKKESFPLTVTSAQKNPTAFYLCASNSGQIPHGTQYFGPGTRLTVL.